The entry below gives a single T cell receptor (beta chain) sequence along with its context. Its target is unknown. V lost 3 bases to trimming and J lost 6 bases, with 11 bases between them. The CDR3 is made up of 13 amino acids. Germline V gives CDR1 MNHEY, CDR2 SVGEGT. This sample is drawn from a study of T cell responses to AZD1222 COVID-19 vaccine. The overall study: Whether given at about 4 or about 12 weeks, second doses were pooled. Overall study results and limits: Donor demographics were predominantly white British with a female majority; clonal diversity may be underestimated. CD4 TCRs associated with vaccination spanned spike, dominating at 160-218 and 743-854. Receipt of two AZD1222 doses was followed by a rise in Spike-specific TCR breadth and depth.

Some clones are missing from TCRdb's copy, which holds only in-frame ones; the method was immunoSEQ multiplex PCR. The table includes about 140,000 clones, approximately 90% detected once. This sequence joins TRBV6-2 or TRBV6-3 and TRBJ1-1, with D hard to call. The source of this sequence is an adult in good health. Sequencing used peripheral blood, obtained on day 0 of AZD1222 vaccination. CDR3 bases: TGTGCCAGCAGTTATGTGGTAGGAGCTGAAGCTTTCTTT. It encodes CASSYVVGAEAFF.